This T cell receptor beta chain was sequenced for a study of T cell responses to AZD1222 COVID-19 vaccine. The CDR3 is 15 amino acids. The germline gives CDR1 SGHNT, CDR2 YENEEA. V was shortened by 2 bases and J by 4 bases, with 14 bases between the two germline ends. Libraries were prepared by immunoSEQ multiplex PCR; TCRdb keeps only in-frame clonotypes and omits some of them. This table has around 120,000 clones, 80% to 90% appearing once. Sequenced here: peripheral blood, sampled on day 0 of MenACWY control vaccination. The TCR sequence derives from an adult in good health. This chain uses TRBV11-3 with TRBJ2-5; D unresolved. DNA for the CDR3: TGTGCCAGCAGCTTAAATAACAGAGATGGAGAGACCCAGTACTTC. Encoded protein: CASSLNNRDGETQYF.